A selection of T cell receptor beta chains follows, all from one sample in a study of untreated major depressive disorder. The repertoire was sequenced with immunoSEQ multiplex PCR; TCRdb's copy has only in-frame clones and lacks some. The sample lists just over 20,000 clones, just under 95% occurring once. The sample consisted of CD4+ T cells from PBMCs. The receptor source for this set is a man aged 30-40 years in good health. Each CDR3 is given with its conserved first and last residue. D genes are given only for firm matches. Rows give clone size only sometimes, using once, few, many, or a class for an expanded clone.

clone size	V gene	J gene	D gene	CDR3 DNA	CDR3 protein
NA	TRBV6-5	TRBJ1-1	NA	TGTGCCAGCAGTTTCTCAGTGCTGAACACTGAAGCTTTCTTT	CASSFSVLNTEAFF
NA	TRBV20-1	TRBJ2-5	NA	TGCAGTGCTGGGACCCAGTACTTC	CSAGTQYF
NA	TRBV30	TRBJ2-7	TRBD2	TGTGCCTGGAGTAGACTAGCGGGAGCCTACGAGCAGTACTTC	CAWSRLAGAYEQYF
NA	TRBV6-6	TRBJ2-3	TRBD2	TGTGCCAGCACTCTACTAGCGGGAGGTGCAGATACGCAGTATTTT	CASTLLAGGADTQYF
NA	TRBV6-5	TRBJ1-5	TRBD1	TGTGCCAGCAGCCCCCTGGGGACAGGGGATCAGCCCCAGCATTTT	CASSPLGTGDQPQHF
NA	TRBV29-1	TRBJ2-7	NA	TGCAGCGGTATTACAGGGTTCTACGAGCAGTACTTC	CSGITGFYEQYF
once	TRBV2	TRBJ2-5	NA	TGTGCCACCGGAGGGGAACTTACAGAGACCCAGTACTTC	CATGGELTETQYF
NA	TRBV28	TRBJ1-5	NA	TGTGCCAGCAGTTTATTGAGGCAGCCCCAGCATTTT	CASSLLRQPQHF
NA	TRBV5-1	TRBJ1-1	TRBD1	TGCGCCAGCAGCTTGGGGGACAGGGGGCGATGGGGCACTGAAGCTTTCTTT	CASSLGDRGRWGTEAFF
NA	TRBV4-3	TRBJ1-5	NA	TGCGCCAGCAGCCAAGAGCCCGGCAGGGGAGGAAATCAGCCCCAGCATTTT	CASSQEPGRGGNQPQHF
NA	TRBV27	TRBJ2-7	TRBD1	TGTGCCAGCAGCCCACAGACAGGGGGCAGGGGCGAGCAGTACTTC	CASSPQTGGRGEQYF
once	TRBV18	TRBJ1-4	NA	TGTGCCAGCTCACCGCGGTCCCCCGGGGAAGAAAAACTGTTTTTT	CASSPRSPGEEKLFF
NA	TRBV23-1	TRBJ1-3	TRBD1	TGCGCCAGCAGTCAACAGGGGGCGACGGGAAACACCATATATTTT	CASSQQGATGNTIYF
NA	TRBV9	TRBJ2-1	TRBD2	TGTGCCAGCAGCGTAGAATTGGAGGGACTAGCGGGAGGGGATGAGCAGTTCTTC	CASSVELEGLAGGDEQFF
once	TRBV5-1	TRBJ1-2	NA	TGCGCCAGCAGCCCGCACGTGGCAGCCCCTAACTATGGCTACACCTTC	CASSPHVAAPNYGYTF
NA	TRBV5-1	TRBJ2-2	NA	TGCGCCAGTGAGGACGGGGGCTGGGACACCGGGGAGCTGTTTTTT	CASEDGGWDTGELFF
NA	TRBV4-1	TRBJ2-2	TRBD1	TGCGCCAGCAAGAGGACAGGGGGCGGAGGGGAGCTGTTTTTT	CASKRTGGGGELFF
NA	TRBV2	TRBJ2-2	TRBD2	TGTGCCAGCAGTGAACTAGCGGGAGCCGGGGAGCTGTTTTTT	CASSELAGAGELFF
once	TRBV5-4	TRBJ2-7	TRBD1	TGTGCCAGCAGCTTTTCAGGACAGGGGACCCACGAGCAGTACTTC	CASSFSGQGTHEQYF
NA	TRBV21-1	TRBJ2-1	NA	TGTGCCAGCAGCTCTTTAATCTACAATGAGCAGTTCTTC	CASSSLIYNEQFF
NA	TRBV7-2	TRBJ2-3	TRBD2	TGTGCCAGCAGCATAGCGGGGGGGGGAGATACGCAGTATTTT	CASSIAGGGDTQYF
NA	TRBV5-1	TRBJ1-1	NA	TGCGCCAGCAGCATTCAAACGGCAAACACTGAAGCTTTCTTT	CASSIQTANTEAFF
NA	TRBV7-3	TRBJ1-1	NA	TGTGCCAGCAGCTTACAGGGAGGGTACACTGAAGCTTTCTTT	CASSLQGGYTEAFF
NA	TRBV5-6	TRBJ1-4	NA	TGTGCCAGCAGCGGAAGACCCCGGGGGGACACTAATGAAAAACTGTTTTTT	CASSGRPRGDTNEKLFF
NA	TRBV20-1	TRBJ1-2	NA	TGCAGTGCTAGGACAGACTATGGCTACACCTTC	CSARTDYGYTF
NA	TRBV29-1	TRBJ2-3	NA	TGCAGCGTTGAAGCCCAGGGGCGGGGATTCACAGATACGCAGTATTTT	CSVEAQGRGFTDTQYF
NA	TRBV2	TRBJ1-3	NA	TGTGCCAGCAGTGAGGGGTCCTCTGGAAACACCATATATTTT	CASSEGSSGNTIYF
NA	TRBV30	TRBJ2-7	TRBD2	TGTGCCTGGAGCGTCCTGGGACTAGCCCCCTACGAGCAGTACTTC	CAWSVLGLAPYEQYF
NA	TRBV25-1	TRBJ1-5	NA	TGTGCCAGCAGTTCAGGGGATGAGCAGCCCCAGCATTTT	CASSSGDEQPQHF
NA	TRBV5-1	TRBJ1-2	NA	TGCGCCAGCAGCTTTGGAGACACCTCTGGGTATGGCTACACCTTC	CASSFGDTSGYGYTF
NA	TRBV4-3	TRBJ2-7	NA	TGCGCCAGCAGCCACCCTTCGCACAATCCCACGGGCCCTAGTTACGAGCAGTACTTC	CASSHPSHNPTGPSYEQYF
NA	TRBV5-4	TRBJ2-3	TRBD2	TGTGCCAGCAGCCCAGGCGGGACTAGGAGCACAGATACGCAGTATTTT	CASSPGGTRSTDTQYF
NA	TRBV6-5	TRBJ1-5	NA	TGTGCCAGCAGCTTATATAGGGGCAATCAGCCCCAGCATTTT	CASSLYRGNQPQHF
NA	TRBV5-1	TRBJ1-1	NA	TGCGCCAGCAGCTCCCAACAGGGTAACACTGAAGCTTTCTTT	CASSSQQGNTEAFF
once	TRBV5-1	TRBJ2-3	NA	TGCGCCAGCAGCTCGGCCGGGACAGATACGCAGTATTTT	CASSSAGTDTQYF
NA	TRBV30	TRBJ1-5	NA	TGTGCCTGGGACCGAGGGAGGGCTGGGTATAGCAATCAGCCCCAGCATTTT	CAWDRGRAGYSNQPQHF
NA	TRBV29-1	TRBJ1-1	NA	TGCAGCGTTGCCGTACATCCGAACACTGAAGCTTTCTTT	CSVAVHPNTEAFF
NA	TRBV5-4	TRBJ2-3	TRBD2	TGTGCCAGCAGCGGGGGTAGCGGGGACACAGATACGCAGTATTTT	CASSGGSGDTDTQYF
once	TRBV6-4	TRBJ2-6	NA	TGTGCCAGCAGTGAAGGGGGGATCGGGGCCAACGTCCTGACTTTC	CASSEGGIGANVLTF
NA	TRBV2	TRBJ2-5	TRBD2	TGTGCCAGCAGTGATAGCGGGTCAGGAAAAGAGACCCAGTACTTC	CASSDSGSGKETQYF
NA	TRBV29-1	TRBJ2-5	NA	TGCAGCGTCCGAGGACCGACGGAGACCCAGTACTTC	CSVRGPTETQYF
NA	TRBV7-2	TRBJ2-6	NA	TGTGCCAGCAGCTCCGGCTCTGGGGCCAACGTCCTGACTTTC	CASSSGSGANVLTF
NA	TRBV5-6	TRBJ1-1	NA	TGTGCCAGCAGCTCGTTCAGGCGAGGGGTGAACACTGAAGCTTTCTTT	CASSSFRRGVNTEAFF
NA	TRBV13	TRBJ2-3	NA	TGTGCCAGCAGCTTAGGCAGAGGAGATACGCAGTATTTT	CASSLGRGDTQYF
NA	TRBV4-3	TRBJ2-4	TRBD2	TGCGCCAGCAGCCAAGGTAGCGGGAGAGTGAGGAACATTCAGTACTTC	CASSQGSGRVRNIQYF
NA	TRBV6-6	TRBJ2-1	NA	TGTGCCAGCAGTTACCGCCAAGTAGGGGAGCAGTTCTTC	CASSYRQVGEQFF
few	TRBV6-5	TRBJ2-2	TRBD2	TGTGCCAGCAGACAACTAGCGGGAGGCACCGGGGAGCTGTTTTTT	CASRQLAGGTGELFF
NA	TRBV1	TRBJ1-1	NA	NA	CTSSQDVARGAFF
NA	TRBV6-6	TRBJ1-2	NA	TGTGCCAGCAGTCGCACAGACAGGTTACCCTCCTATGGCTACACCTTC	CASSRTDRLPSYGYTF
NA	TRBV29-1	TRBJ2-3	TRBD2	TGCAGCGTTAGGAAGCGGGGGGGATGGTTTCCCTCCAAAGATACGCAGTATTTT	CSVRKRGGWFPSKDTQYF
NA	TRBV7-9	TRBJ2-3	NA	TGTGCCAGCAGCCCCCGCGGGCCAGATACGCAGTATTTT	CASSPRGPDTQYF
NA	TRBV10-3	TRBJ2-2	TRBD1	TGTGCCACGACCGTCCCCGGGACAGGGGGCACCGGGGAGCTGTTTTTT	CATTVPGTGGTGELFF
NA	TRBV27	TRBJ2-1	TRBD1	TGTGCCAGCAGTTTATTGAAGGACAGGGTCTCCTACAATGAGCAGTTCTTC	CASSLLKDRVSYNEQFF
NA	TRBV6-4	TRBJ2-2	TRBD2	TGTGCCAGCAGTGTTGGACTAGCGGGAACGAACACCGGGGAGCTGTTTTTT	CASSVGLAGTNTGELFF
NA	TRBV20-1	TRBJ2-7	TRBD1	TGCAGTCCCGGACAGGGGGGAGAGCAGTACTTC	CSPGQGGEQYF
NA	TRBV9	TRBJ1-1	NA	TGTGCCAGCAGCCCCCGGGACGTGGACACTGAAGCTTTCTTT	CASSPRDVDTEAFF
once	TRBV29-1	TRBJ2-3	NA	TGCAGCGTTGAATTTCGGGACTTTGCTCTCGGTGATACGCAGTATTTT	CSVEFRDFALGDTQYF
NA	TRBV6-5	TRBJ1-1	NA	TGTGCCAGCAGTTACTCAGGGTCGCACGCTGAAGCTTTCTTT	CASSYSGSHAEAFF
NA	TRBV6-5	TRBJ1-3	NA	TGTGCCAGCAGTTACTCCGTCCCAGGGTTTGGAAACACCATATATTTT	CASSYSVPGFGNTIYF
NA	TRBV4-2	TRBJ2-4	NA	TGTGCCAGCAGCCAAGATCCAGCGGGAGCCAAAAACATTCAGTACTTC	CASSQDPAGAKNIQYF